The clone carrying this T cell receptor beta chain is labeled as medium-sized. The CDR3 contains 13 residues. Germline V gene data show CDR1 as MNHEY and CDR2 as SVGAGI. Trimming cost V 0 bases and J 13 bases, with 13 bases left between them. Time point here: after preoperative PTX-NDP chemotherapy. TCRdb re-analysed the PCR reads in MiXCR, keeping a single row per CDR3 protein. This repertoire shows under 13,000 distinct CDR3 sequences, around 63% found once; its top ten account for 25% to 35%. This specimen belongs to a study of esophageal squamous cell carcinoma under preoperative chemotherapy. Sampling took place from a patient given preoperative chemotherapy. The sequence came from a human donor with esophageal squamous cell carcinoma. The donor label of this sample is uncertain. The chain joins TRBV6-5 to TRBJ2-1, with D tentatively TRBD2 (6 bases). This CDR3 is CASSYSKVSGQFF. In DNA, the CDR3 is TGTGCCAGCAGTTACTCGAAGGTTAGCGGACAGTTCTTC.